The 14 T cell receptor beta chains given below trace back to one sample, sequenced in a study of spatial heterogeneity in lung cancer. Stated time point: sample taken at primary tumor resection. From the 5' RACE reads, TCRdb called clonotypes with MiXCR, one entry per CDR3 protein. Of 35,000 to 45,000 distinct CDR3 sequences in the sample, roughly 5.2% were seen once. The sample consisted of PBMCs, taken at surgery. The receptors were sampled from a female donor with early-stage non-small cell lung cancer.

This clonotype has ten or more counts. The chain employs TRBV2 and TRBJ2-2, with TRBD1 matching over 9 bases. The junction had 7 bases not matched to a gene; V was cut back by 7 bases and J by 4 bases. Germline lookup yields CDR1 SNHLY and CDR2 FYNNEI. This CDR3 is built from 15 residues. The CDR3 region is CASNLGTGSTGELFF. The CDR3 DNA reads TGTGCCAGCAACTTGGGGACAGGGAGCACCGGGGAGCTGTTTTTT.

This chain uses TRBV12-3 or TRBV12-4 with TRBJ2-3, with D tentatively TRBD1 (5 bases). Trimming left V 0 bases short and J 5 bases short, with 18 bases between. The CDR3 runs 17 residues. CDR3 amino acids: CASSLAKRAGYLDTQYF. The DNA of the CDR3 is TGTGCCAGCAGTTTAGCTAAAAGGGCAGGGTACCTAGATACGCAGTATTTT.

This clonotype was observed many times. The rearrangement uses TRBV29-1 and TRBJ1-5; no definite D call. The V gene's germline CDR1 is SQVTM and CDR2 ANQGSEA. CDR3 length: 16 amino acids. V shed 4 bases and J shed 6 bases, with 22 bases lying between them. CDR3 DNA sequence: TGCAGCGTTGCGACGGGGAGGCCCCGGGCGGGTCAGCCCCAGCATTTT. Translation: CSVATGRPRAGQPQHF. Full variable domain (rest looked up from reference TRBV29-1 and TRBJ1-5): SAVISQKPSRDICQRGTSLTIQCQVDSQVTMMFWYRQQPGQSLTLIATANQGSEATYESGFVIDKFPISRPNLTFSTLTVSNMSPEDSSIYLCSVATGRPRAGQPQHFGDGTRLSIL.

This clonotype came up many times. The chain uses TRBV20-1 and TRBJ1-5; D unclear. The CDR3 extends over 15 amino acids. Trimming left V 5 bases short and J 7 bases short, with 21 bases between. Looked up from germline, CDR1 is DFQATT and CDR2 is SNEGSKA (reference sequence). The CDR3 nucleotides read TGCAGTGCTGACCTTCTTGGACCTTGGGAACAGCCCCAGCATTTT. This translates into CSADLLGPWEQPQHF.

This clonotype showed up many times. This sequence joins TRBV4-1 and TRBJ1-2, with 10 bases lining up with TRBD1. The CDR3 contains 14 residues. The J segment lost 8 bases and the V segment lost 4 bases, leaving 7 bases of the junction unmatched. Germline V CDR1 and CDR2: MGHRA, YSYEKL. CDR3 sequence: CASSLRQGAPGYTF. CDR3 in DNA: TGCGCCAGCAGCCTAAGACAGGGGGCGCCGGGCTACACCTTC.

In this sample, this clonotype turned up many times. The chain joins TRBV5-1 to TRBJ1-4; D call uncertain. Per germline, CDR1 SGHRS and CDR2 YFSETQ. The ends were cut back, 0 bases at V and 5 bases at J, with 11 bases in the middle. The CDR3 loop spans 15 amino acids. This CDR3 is CASSLATIPNEKLFF. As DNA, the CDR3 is TGCGCCAGCAGCTTGGCCACGATACCGAATGAAAAACTGTTTTTT.

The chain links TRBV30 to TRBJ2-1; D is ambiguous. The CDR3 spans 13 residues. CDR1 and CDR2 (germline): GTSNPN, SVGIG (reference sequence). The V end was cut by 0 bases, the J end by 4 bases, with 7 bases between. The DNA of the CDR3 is TGTGCCTGGAGTGTACGCAGGTACAATGAGCAGTTCTTC. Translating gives CAWSVRRYNEQFF.

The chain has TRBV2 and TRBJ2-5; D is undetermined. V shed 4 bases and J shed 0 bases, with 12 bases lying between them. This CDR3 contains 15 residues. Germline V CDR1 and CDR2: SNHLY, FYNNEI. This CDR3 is CASSATSWYQETQYF. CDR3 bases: TGTGCCAGCAGTGCCACTTCTTGGTACCAAGAGACCCAGTACTTC.

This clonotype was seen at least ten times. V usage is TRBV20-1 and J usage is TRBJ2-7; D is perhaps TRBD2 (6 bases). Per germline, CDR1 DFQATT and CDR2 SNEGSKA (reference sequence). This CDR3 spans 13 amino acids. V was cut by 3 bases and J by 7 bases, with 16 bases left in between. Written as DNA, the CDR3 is TGCAGTGCTAGTCGGGGGAATACTGTGGAGCAGTACTTC. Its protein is CSASRGNTVEQYF.

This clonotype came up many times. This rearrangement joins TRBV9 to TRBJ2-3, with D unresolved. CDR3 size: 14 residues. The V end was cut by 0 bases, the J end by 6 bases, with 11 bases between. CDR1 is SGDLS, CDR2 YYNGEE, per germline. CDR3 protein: CASSVGGRVDTQYF. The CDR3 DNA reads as TGTGCCAGCAGCGTAGGGGGTAGGGTGGATACGCAGTATTTT.

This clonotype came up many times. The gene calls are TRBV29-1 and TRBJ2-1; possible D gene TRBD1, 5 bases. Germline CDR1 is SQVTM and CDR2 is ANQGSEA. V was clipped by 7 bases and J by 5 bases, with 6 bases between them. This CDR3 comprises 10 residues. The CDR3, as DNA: TGCAGCGGACAGAACAATGAGCAGTTCTTC. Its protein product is CSGQNNEQFF.

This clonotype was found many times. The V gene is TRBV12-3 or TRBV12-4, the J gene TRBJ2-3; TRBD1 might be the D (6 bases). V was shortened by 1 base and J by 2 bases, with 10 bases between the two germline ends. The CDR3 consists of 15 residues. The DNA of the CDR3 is TGTGCCAGCAGTTTAGGGACAGTAGACACAGATACGCAGTATTTT. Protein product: CASSLGTVDTDTQYF.

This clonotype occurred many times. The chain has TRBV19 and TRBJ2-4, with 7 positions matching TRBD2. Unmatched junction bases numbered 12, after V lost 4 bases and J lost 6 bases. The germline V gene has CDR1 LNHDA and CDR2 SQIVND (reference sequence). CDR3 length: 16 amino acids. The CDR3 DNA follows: TGTGCCAGTAGTAGGATCCAGGGCCCGGGGGGAAACATTCAGTACTTC. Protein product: CASSRIQGPGGNIQYF.

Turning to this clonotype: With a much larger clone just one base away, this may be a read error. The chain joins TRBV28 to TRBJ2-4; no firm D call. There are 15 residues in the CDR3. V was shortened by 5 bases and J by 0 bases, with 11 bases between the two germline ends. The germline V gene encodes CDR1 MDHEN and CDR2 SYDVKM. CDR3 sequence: CASSQADVAKNIQYF. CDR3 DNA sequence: TGTGCCAGCAGTCAAGCTGACGTAGCCAAAAACATTCAGTACTTC.